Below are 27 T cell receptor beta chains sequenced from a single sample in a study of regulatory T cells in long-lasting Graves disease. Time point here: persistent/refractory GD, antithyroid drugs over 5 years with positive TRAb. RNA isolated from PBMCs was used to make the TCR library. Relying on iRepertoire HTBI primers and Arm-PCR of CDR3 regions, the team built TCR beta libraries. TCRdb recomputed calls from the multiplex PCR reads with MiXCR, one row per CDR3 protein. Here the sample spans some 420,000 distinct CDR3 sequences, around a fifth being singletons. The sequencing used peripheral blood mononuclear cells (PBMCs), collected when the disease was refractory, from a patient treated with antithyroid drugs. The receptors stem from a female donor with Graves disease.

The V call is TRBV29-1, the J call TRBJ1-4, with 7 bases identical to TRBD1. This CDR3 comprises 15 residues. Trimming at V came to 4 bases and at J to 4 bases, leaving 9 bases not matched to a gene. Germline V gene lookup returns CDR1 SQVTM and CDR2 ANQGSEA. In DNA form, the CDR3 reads TGCAGCGTTGCCGTTAACAGGGGCTATAATGAAAAACTGTTTTTT. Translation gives CSVAVNRGYNEKLFF.

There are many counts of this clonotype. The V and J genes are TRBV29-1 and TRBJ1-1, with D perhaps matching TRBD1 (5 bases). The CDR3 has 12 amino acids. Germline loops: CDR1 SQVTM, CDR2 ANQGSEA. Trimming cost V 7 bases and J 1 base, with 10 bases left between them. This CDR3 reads CSAWDGNTEAFF. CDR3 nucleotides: TGCAGCGCATGGGACGGGAACACTGAAGCTTTCTTT.

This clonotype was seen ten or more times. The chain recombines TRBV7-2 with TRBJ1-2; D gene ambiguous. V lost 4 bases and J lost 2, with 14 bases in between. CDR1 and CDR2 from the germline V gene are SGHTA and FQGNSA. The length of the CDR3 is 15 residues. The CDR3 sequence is CASSYATGGNYGYTF. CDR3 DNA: TGTGCCAGCAGCTACGCCACCGGCGGGAACTATGGCTACACCTTC. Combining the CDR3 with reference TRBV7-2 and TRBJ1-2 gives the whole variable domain GAGVSQSPSNKVTEKGKDVELRCDPISGHTALYWYRQSLGQGLEFLIYFQGNSAPDKSGLPSDRFSAERTGGSVSTLTIQRTQQEDSAVYLCASSYATGGNYGYTFGSGTRLTVV.

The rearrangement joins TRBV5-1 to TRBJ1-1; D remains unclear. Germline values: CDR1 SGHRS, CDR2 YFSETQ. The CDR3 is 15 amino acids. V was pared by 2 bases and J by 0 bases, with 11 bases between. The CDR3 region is CASSFSGAMNTEAFF. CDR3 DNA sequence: TGCGCCAGCAGCTTCTCAGGTGCGATGAACACTGAAGCTTTCTTT.

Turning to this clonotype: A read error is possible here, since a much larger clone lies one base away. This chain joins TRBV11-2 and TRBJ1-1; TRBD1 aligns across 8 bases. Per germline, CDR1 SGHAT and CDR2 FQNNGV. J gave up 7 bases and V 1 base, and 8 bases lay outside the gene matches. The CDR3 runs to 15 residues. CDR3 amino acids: CASSLGLTGGGEAFF. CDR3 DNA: TGTGCCAGCAGCTTAGGCCTTACAGGGGGTGGTGAAGCTTTCTTT.

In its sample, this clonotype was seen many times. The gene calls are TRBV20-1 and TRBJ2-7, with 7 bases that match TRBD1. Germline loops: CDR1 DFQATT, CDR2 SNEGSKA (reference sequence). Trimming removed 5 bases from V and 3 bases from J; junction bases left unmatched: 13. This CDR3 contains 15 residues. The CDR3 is CSAANRDSGFYEQYF. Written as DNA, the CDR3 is TGCAGTGCTGCAAACCGGGACAGCGGATTCTACGAGCAGTACTTC.

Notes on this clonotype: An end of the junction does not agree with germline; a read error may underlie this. CDR3 sequence reads: CASSLMHRGTYTQYF. CDR3 sequence (DNA): TGTGCCAGCAGCTTAATGCACCGAGGCACATATACGCAGTATTTT. The genes are TRBV7-2 and TRBJ2-3; D gene ambiguous. This CDR3 contains 15 residues. The V gene's germline CDR1 is SGHTA and CDR2 FQGNSA.

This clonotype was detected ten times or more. Here the CDR3 DNA reads TGTGCCAGCAGCTACGCTTCCGATTACGAGCAGTACTTC. Protein sequence: CASSYASDYEQYF. The rearrangement links TRBV7-2 to TRBJ2-7; no firm D call. Deletions cut 4 bases from V and 4 bases from J, with 11 bases between. CDR1 is SGHTA, CDR2 FQGNSA, per germline. There are 13 residues in the CDR3. The full variable domain, in which reference TRBV7-2 and TRBJ2-7 provide the parts outside the CDR3, is GAGVSQSPSNKVTEKGKDVELRCDPISGHTALYWYRQSLGQGLEFLIYFQGNSAPDKSGLPSDRFSAERTGGSVSTLTIQRTQQEDSAVYLCASSYASDYEQYFGPGTRLTVT.

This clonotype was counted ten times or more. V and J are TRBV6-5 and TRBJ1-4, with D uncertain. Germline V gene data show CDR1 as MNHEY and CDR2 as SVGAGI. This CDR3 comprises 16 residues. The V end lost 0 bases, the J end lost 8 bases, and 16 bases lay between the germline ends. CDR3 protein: CASSYSSGRSEEKLFF. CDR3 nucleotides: TGTGCCAGCAGTTACTCGAGCGGCAGGTCGGAAGAAAAACTGTTTTTT.

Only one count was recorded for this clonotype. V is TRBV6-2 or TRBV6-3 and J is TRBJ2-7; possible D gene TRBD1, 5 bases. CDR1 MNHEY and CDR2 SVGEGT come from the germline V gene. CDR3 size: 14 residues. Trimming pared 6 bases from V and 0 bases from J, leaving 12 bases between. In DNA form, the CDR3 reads TGTGCCAGCAGAATAACAGGTTCCTCCTACGAGCAGTACTTC. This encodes CASRITGSSYEQYF.

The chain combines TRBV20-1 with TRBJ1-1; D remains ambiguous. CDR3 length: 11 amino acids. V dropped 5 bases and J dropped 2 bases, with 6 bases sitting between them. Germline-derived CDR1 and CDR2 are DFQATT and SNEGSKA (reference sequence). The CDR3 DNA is TGCAGTGCTCTCTCTAACACTGAAGCTTTCTTT. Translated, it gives CSALSNTEAFF.

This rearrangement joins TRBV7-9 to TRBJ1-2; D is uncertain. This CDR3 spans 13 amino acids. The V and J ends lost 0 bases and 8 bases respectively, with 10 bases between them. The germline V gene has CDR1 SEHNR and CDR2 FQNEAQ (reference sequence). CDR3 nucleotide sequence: TGTGCCAGCAGCTTAGCGGACCATCCCGGCTACACCTTC. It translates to CASSLADHPGYTF.

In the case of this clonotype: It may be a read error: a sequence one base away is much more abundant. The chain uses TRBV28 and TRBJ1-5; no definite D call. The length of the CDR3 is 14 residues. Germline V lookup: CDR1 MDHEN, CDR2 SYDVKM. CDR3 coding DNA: TGTGCCAGCAGTTTTCCGAATAGCAATCAGCTCCAGCATTTT. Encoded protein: CASSFPNSNQLQHF.

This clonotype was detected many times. This CDR3 is CSARGLADTLSYEQYF. The CDR3 coding sequence is TGCAGTGCTCGTGGACTAGCGGATACCTTATCCTACGAGCAGTACTTC. The V gene is TRBV20-1, the J gene TRBJ2-7; 10 bases are a match to TRBD2. CDR1 and CDR2 from the germline V gene are DFQATT and SNEGSKA (reference sequence). J was trimmed by 1 base and V by 5 bases; bases with no gene match: 11. This CDR3 has 16 amino acids.

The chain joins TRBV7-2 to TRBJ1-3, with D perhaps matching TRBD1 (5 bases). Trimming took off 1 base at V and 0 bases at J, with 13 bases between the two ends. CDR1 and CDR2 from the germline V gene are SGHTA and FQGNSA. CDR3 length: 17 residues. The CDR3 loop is CASSLEGTLGSGNTIYF. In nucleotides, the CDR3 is TGTGCCAGCAGCTTAGAAGGGACCCTTGGCTCTGGAAACACCATATATTTT.

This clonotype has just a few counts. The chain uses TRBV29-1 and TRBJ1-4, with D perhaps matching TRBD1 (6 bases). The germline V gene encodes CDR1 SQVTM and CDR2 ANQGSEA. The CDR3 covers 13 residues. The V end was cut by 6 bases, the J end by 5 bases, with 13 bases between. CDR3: CSVLGTPNEKLFF. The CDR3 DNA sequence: TGCAGCGTCCTCGGGACACCCAATGAAAAACTGTTTTTT.

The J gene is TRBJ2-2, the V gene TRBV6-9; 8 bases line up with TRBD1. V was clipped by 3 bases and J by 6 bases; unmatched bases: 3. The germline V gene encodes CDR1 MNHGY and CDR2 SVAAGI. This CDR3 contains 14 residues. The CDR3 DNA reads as TGTGCCAGCAGTTACTACAGGGGGGCCGGGGAGCTGTTTTTT. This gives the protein CASSYYRGAGELFF.

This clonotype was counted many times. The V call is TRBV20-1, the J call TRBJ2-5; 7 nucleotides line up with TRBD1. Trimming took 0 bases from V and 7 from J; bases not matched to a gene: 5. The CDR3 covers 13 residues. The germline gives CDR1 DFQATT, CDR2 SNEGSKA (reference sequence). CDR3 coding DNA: TGCAGTGCTAGAGAACGGACAGGCGGGACCCAGTACTTC. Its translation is CSARERTGGTQYF.

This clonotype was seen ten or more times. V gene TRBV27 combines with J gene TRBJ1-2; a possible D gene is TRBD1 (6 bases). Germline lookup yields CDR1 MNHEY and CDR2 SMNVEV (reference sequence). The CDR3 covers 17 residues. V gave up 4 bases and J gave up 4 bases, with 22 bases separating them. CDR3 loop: CASSSKSSSGHFYGYTF. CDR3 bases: TGTGCCAGCAGTTCGAAATCATCTTCGGGACACTTCTATGGCTACACCTTC.

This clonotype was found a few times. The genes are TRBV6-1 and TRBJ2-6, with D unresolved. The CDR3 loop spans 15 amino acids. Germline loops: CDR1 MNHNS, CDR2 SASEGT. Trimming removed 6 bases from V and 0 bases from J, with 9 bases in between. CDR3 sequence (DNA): TGTGCCAGCAGCCCTTCCCGCTCTGGGGCCAACGTCCTGACTTTC. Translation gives CASSPSRSGANVLTF.

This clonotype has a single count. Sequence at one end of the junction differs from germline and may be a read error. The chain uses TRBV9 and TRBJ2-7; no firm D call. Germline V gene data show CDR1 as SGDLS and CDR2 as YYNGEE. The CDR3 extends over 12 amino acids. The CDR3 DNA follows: TGCGCCAGCAGCCCTATACTCTACGAGCAGTACTTC. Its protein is CASSPILYEQYF.

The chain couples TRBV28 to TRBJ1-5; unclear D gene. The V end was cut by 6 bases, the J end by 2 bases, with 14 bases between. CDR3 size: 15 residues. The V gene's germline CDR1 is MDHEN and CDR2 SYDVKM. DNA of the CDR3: TGTGCCAGCAGCGCCCCCCGGGGAGGCAATCAGCCCCAGCATTTT. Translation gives CASSAPRGGNQPQHF.

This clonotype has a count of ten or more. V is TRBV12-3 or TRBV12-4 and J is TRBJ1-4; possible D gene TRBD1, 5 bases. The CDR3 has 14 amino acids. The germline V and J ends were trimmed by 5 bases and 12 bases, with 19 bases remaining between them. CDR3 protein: CASSLPGEREELFF. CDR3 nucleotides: TGTGCCAGCAGTCTACCGGGGGAGAGGGAGGAACTGTTTTTT.

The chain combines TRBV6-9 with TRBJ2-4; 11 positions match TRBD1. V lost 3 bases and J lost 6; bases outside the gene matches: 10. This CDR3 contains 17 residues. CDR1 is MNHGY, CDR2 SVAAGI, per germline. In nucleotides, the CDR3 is TGTGCCAGCAGTTACCCGAGGGGGACAGGGGGGATAAACATTCAGTACTTC. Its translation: CASSYPRGTGGINIQYF.

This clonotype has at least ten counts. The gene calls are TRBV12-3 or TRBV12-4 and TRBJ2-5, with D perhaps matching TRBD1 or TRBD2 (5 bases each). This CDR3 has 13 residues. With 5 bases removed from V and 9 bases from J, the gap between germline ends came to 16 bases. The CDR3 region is CASSPAGTRAQYF. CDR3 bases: TGTGCCAGCAGTCCCGCTGGGACGAGGGCCCAGTACTTC.

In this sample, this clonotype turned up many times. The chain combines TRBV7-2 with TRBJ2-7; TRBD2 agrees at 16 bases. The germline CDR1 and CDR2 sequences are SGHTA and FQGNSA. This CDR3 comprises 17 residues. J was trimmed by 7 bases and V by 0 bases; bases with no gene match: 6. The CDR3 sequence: CASSLAMGLAGGLEQYF. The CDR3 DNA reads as TGTGCCAGCAGCTTAGCGATGGGACTAGCGGGGGGGCTTGAGCAGTACTTC.

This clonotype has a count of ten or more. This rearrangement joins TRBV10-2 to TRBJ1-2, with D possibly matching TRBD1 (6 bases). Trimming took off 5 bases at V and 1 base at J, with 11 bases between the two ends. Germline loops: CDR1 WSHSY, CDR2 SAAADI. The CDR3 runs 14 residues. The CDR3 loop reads CASSRTALNYGYTF. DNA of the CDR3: TGCGCCAGCAGTAGGACAGCCCTTAACTATGGCTACACCTTC.